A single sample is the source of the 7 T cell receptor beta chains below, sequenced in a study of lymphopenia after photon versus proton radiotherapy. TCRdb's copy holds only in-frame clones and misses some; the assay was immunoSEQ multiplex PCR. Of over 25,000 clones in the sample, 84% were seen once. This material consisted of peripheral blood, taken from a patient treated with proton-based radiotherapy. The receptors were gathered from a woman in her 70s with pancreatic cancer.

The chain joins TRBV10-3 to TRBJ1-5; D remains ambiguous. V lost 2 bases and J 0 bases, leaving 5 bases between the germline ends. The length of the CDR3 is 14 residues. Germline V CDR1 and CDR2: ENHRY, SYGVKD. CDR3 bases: TGTGCCATCAGTGAGGTCAGTAGCAATCAGCCCCAGCATTTT. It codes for CAISEVSSNQPQHF.

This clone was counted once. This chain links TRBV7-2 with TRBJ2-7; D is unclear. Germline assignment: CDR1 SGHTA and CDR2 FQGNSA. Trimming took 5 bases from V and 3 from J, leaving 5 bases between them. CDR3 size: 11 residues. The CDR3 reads CASSPNYEQYF. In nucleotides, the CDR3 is TGTGCCAGCAGCCCAAACTACGAGCAGTACTTC. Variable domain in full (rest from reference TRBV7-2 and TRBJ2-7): GAGVSQSPSNKVTEKGKDVELRCDPISGHTALYWYRQSLGQGLEFLIYFQGNSAPDKSGLPSDRFSAERTGGSVSTLTIQRTQQEDSAVYLCASSPNYEQYFGPGTRLTVT.

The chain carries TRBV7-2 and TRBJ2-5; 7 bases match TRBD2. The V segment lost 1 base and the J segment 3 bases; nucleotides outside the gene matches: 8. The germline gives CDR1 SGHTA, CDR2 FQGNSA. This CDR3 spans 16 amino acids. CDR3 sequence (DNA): TGTGCCAGCAGCTTAGGCGGGAGTGGGCTAAAAGAGACCCAGTACTTC. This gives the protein CASSLGGSGLKETQYF.

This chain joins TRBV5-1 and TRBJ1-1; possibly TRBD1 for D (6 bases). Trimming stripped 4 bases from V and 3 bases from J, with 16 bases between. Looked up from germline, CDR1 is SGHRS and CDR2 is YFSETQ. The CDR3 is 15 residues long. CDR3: CASSPKGGIDTEAFF. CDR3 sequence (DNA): TGCGCCAGCAGCCCCAAGGGGGGAATAGACACTGAAGCTTTCTTT.

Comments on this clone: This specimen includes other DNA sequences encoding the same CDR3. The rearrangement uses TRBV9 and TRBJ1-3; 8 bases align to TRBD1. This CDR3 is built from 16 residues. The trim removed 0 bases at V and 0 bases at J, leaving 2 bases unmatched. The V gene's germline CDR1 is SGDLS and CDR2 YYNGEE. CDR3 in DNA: TGTGCCAGCAGCGTAGGTCAGGGGGCCTCTGGAAACACCATATATTTT. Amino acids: CASSVGQGASGNTIYF.

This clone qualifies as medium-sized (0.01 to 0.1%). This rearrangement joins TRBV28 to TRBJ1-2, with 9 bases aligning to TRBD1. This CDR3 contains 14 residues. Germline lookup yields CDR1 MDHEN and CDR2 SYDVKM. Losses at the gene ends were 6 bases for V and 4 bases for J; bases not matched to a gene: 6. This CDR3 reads CASRTGQGAYGYTF. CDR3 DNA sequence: TGTGCCAGCAGGACGGGACAGGGTGCCTATGGCTACACCTTC.

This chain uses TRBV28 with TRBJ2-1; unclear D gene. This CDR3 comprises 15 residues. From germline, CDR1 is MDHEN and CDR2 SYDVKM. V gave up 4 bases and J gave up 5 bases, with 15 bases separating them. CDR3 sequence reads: CASSSTHRLNNEQFF. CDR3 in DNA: TGTGCCAGCAGTTCCACCCATCGGCTGAACAATGAGCAGTTCTTC.